The rows below give T cell receptor beta chains drawn from one sample of a study of T-cell memory formation after mild COVID-19. TCRdb analysed the 5' RACE reads with MiXCR anew, one entry per CDR3 protein. The table shows over 40,000 distinct CDR3 sequences, with around 12% occurring only once. Sequencing was performed on PBMCs or a T cell subset sorted from them (not recorded which). The receptors were sampled from a young man who had mild COVID-19 (a few samples of this study predate the infection). Cell type and time point are not known. Each CDR3 is given with its conserved first and last residue. Each record gives: V gene, D gene, clone size, CDR3 length, J gene, CDR3 DNA, CDR3 protein. D genes are given only for firm matches. Clone size is not always given. Where it is, it says once, few, many or a class for expanded clones.

v_gene: TRBV6-5; d_gene: .; abundance: .; len: 13; j_gene: TRBJ1-1; CDR3nt: TGTGCCAGCAGTTACTCGCCGGAAGGTGAAGCTTTCTTT; CDR3aa: CASSYSPEGEAFF
v_gene: TRBV28; d_gene: .; abundance: .; len: 15; j_gene: TRBJ2-3; CDR3nt: TGTGCCAGCAGTTCTAGAGAACTTAACACAGGCTTTCAGTATTTT; CDR3aa: CASSSRELNTGFQYF
v_gene: TRBV7-9; d_gene: .; abundance: .; len: 13; j_gene: TRBJ1-2; CDR3nt: TGTGCCAGCAGCTCCTCAGCGGGCTATGGCTACACCTTC; CDR3aa: CASSSSAGYGYTF
v_gene: TRBV7-9; d_gene: .; abundance: .; len: 13; j_gene: TRBJ2-4; CDR3nt: TGTGCCAGCAGCCAAGTAGCCAAAAACATTCAGTACTTC; CDR3aa: CASSQVAKNIQYF
v_gene: TRBV18; d_gene: .; abundance: few; len: 15; j_gene: TRBJ2-7; CDR3nt: TGTGCCAGCTCACCACCGAGCCACGGGGACGACGAGCAGTACTTC; CDR3aa: CASSPPSHGDDEQYF
v_gene: TRBV6-5; d_gene: TRBD1; abundance: few; len: 14; j_gene: TRBJ1-1; CDR3nt: TGTGCCAGCAGAGACAGGGGCCGGGACACTGAAGCTTTCTTT; CDR3aa: CASRDRGRDTEAFF
v_gene: TRBV20-1; d_gene: TRBD2; abundance: .; len: 15; j_gene: TRBJ2-1; CDR3nt: TGCAGTGCTGAATCCCTAGCGGGGGATTACAATGAGCAGTTCTTC; CDR3aa: CSAESLAGDYNEQFF
v_gene: TRBV20-1; d_gene: .; abundance: .; len: 13; j_gene: TRBJ1-1; CDR3nt: TGCAGTGCTAGGGCAGGGATGGACACTGAAGCTTTCTTT; CDR3aa: CSARAGMDTEAFF
v_gene: TRBV29-1; d_gene: .; abundance: many; len: 14; j_gene: TRBJ2-7; CDR3nt: TGCAGCGTTGGGAACGGGGGTCACTCCTACGAGCAGTACTTC; CDR3aa: CSVGNGGHSYEQYF
v_gene: TRBV24-1; d_gene: .; abundance: .; len: 16; j_gene: TRBJ2-4; CDR3nt: TGTGCCACCAGTGAGCACCTCGGGGGTACCAAAAACATTCAGTACTTC; CDR3aa: CATSEHLGGTKNIQYF
v_gene: TRBV5-1; d_gene: .; abundance: many; len: 12; j_gene: TRBJ1-2; CDR3nt: TGCGCCAGCAGCCAGGACAAGGTTGGCTACACCTTC; CDR3aa: CASSQDKVGYTF
v_gene: TRBV4-1; d_gene: .; abundance: few; len: 14; j_gene: TRBJ1-1; CDR3nt: TGCGCCAGCAGCCACCTTAAGGGGGGCACTGAAGCTTTCTTT; CDR3aa: CASSHLKGGTEAFF
v_gene: TRBV5-1; d_gene: .; abundance: .; len: 16; j_gene: TRBJ2-7; CDR3nt: TGCGCCAGCAGCCCCCAGCCCCAGGGGATGGGAGGCGAGCAGTACTTC; CDR3aa: CASSPQPQGMGGEQYF
v_gene: TRBV20-1; d_gene: .; abundance: few; len: 15; j_gene: TRBJ2-1; CDR3nt: TGCAGTGCTAGAGCCGAGGAGGGGGCCTACAATGAGCAGTTCTTC; CDR3aa: CSARAEEGAYNEQFF
v_gene: TRBV4-2; d_gene: .; abundance: few; len: 15; j_gene: TRBJ2-4; CDR3nt: TGTGCCAGCAGCGCAGAAGGAGATCTCAAAAACATTCAGTACTTC; CDR3aa: CASSAEGDLKNIQYF
v_gene: TRBV6-6; d_gene: .; abundance: .; len: 13; j_gene: TRBJ2-3; CDR3nt: TGTGCCAGCAGGGACCTCGGCCCAGATACGCAGTATTTT; CDR3aa: CASRDLGPDTQYF
v_gene: TRBV20-1; d_gene: TRBD2; abundance: many; len: 15; j_gene: TRBJ2-1; CDR3nt: TGCAGTGCTCCGATAGCGGGGGGGCTAACCCCCGAGCGGTTCTTC; CDR3aa: CSAPIAGGLTPERFF
v_gene: TRBV30; d_gene: .; abundance: .; len: 12; j_gene: TRBJ1-2; CDR3nt: TGTGCCTGGAGTCCAAGGAACTATGGCTACACCTTC; CDR3aa: CAWSPRNYGYTF
v_gene: TRBV12-3/TRBV12-4; d_gene: .; abundance: .; len: 14; j_gene: TRBJ2-3; CDR3nt: TGTGCCAGCAGCCCCGGGACTTACACAGATACGCAGTATTTT; CDR3aa: CASSPGTYTDTQYF
v_gene: TRBV15; d_gene: TRBD2; abundance: few; len: 15; j_gene: TRBJ2-1; CDR3nt: TGTGCCACCAGTTCCGGGGGGGCCCCCTACAATGAGCAGTTCTTC; CDR3aa: CATSSGGAPYNEQFF
v_gene: TRBV9; d_gene: .; abundance: .; len: 14; j_gene: TRBJ2-2; CDR3nt: TGTGCCAGCAGCTCCTTATTCGGCACCGGGGAGCTGTTTTTT; CDR3aa: CASSSLFGTGELFF
v_gene: TRBV5-1; d_gene: TRBD1; abundance: .; len: 15; j_gene: TRBJ2-1; CDR3nt: TGCGCCAGCAGAACGACCGGGACAGGCAACAATGAGCAGTTCTTC; CDR3aa: CASRTTGTGNNEQFF
v_gene: TRBV3-1; d_gene: .; abundance: .; len: 13; j_gene: TRBJ2-1; CDR3nt: TGTGCCAGCAGCCGGGGGGAGAACAATGAGCAGTTCTTC; CDR3aa: CASSRGENNEQFF
v_gene: TRBV7-3; d_gene: TRBD1; abundance: many; len: 15; j_gene: TRBJ2-2; CDR3nt: TGTGCCAGCAGCTATCAGGGACAGGGGCACGGGGAGCTGTTTTTT; CDR3aa: CASSYQGQGHGELFF
v_gene: TRBV5-5; d_gene: .; abundance: few; len: 14; j_gene: TRBJ1-1; CDR3nt: TGTGCCAGCAGCTTCGGTATGTTGGGGACTGAAGCTTTCTTT; CDR3aa: CASSFGMLGTEAFF
v_gene: TRBV7-9; d_gene: .; abundance: many; len: 14; j_gene: TRBJ2-7; CDR3nt: TGTGCCAGCAGCCTACTTCCTGACAGCTTCGAGCAGTACTTC; CDR3aa: CASSLLPDSFEQYF
v_gene: TRBV5-1; d_gene: TRBD2; abundance: many; len: 16; j_gene: TRBJ2-3; CDR3nt: TGCGCCAGCAGCTTCATAGCGGGGGGCGGCACAGATACGCAGTATTTT; CDR3aa: CASSFIAGGGTDTQYF
v_gene: TRBV5-1; d_gene: .; abundance: .; len: 13; j_gene: TRBJ2-7; CDR3nt: TGCGCCAGCAGCTTGGCAGGGGTTAACGAGCAGTACTTC; CDR3aa: CASSLAGVNEQYF
v_gene: TRBV7-2; d_gene: TRBD2; abundance: many; len: 14; j_gene: TRBJ2-5; CDR3nt: TGTGCCAGCAGCAGCGGGGGGGCCGGTGAGACCCAGTACTTC; CDR3aa: CASSSGGAGETQYF
v_gene: TRBV18; d_gene: .; abundance: few; len: 13; j_gene: TRBJ2-1; CDR3nt: TGTGCCAGCTCACAGGCAGCTTACAATGAGCAGTTCTTC; CDR3aa: CASSQAAYNEQFF
v_gene: TRBV20-1; d_gene: .; abundance: .; len: 11; j_gene: TRBJ1-5; CDR3nt: TGCAGTGCTCAGAGACCCGGGCCCCAGCATTTT; CDR3aa: CSAQRPGPQHF
v_gene: TRBV7-9; d_gene: TRBD2; abundance: many; len: 13; j_gene: TRBJ2-5; CDR3nt: TGTGCCAGCAGCCCCGGACTAGAAGAGACCCAGTACTTC; CDR3aa: CASSPGLEETQYF
v_gene: TRBV7-2; d_gene: .; abundance: many; len: 14; j_gene: TRBJ1-4; CDR3nt: TGTGCCAGCAGCAACCAGAAAGGGCATGAAAAACTGTTTTTT; CDR3aa: CASSNQKGHEKLFF
v_gene: TRBV6-2/TRBV6-3; d_gene: .; abundance: .; len: 15; j_gene: TRBJ1-5; CDR3nt: TGTGCCAGCAGTTACTCTCTGGGACCCTATCAGCCCCAGCATTTT; CDR3aa: CASSYSLGPYQPQHF
v_gene: TRBV7-2; d_gene: .; abundance: once; len: 12; j_gene: TRBJ1-1; CDR3nt: TGTGCCAGCAGCGAGGGGGGGAGTGAAGCTTTCTTT; CDR3aa: CASSEGGSEAFF
v_gene: TRBV5-8; d_gene: .; abundance: .; len: 14; j_gene: TRBJ1-2; CDR3nt: TGTGCCAGCAGCTTGGTCCCGCCCCGTCAAGGCTACACCTTC; CDR3aa: CASSLVPPRQGYTF
v_gene: TRBV10-3; d_gene: TRBD1; abundance: .; len: 17; j_gene: TRBJ2-6; CDR3nt: TGTGCCATCAGTGAGGCGACAGGGAACTCTGGGGCCAACGTCCTGACTTTC; CDR3aa: CAISEATGNSGANVLTF
v_gene: TRBV10-3; d_gene: TRBD2; abundance: .; len: 14; j_gene: TRBJ2-4; CDR3nt: TGTGCCATCAGTGGGACTAGCGGAAAAAACATTCAGTACTTC; CDR3aa: CAISGTSGKNIQYF
v_gene: TRBV20-1; d_gene: .; abundance: few; len: 14; j_gene: TRBJ2-1; CDR3nt: TGCAGTGCTAGACCGGAAAGCTCCTACAATGAGCAGTTCTTC; CDR3aa: CSARPESSYNEQFF
v_gene: TRBV5-1; d_gene: .; abundance: many; len: 15; j_gene: TRBJ2-2; CDR3nt: TGCGCCAGCAGCGAGGACTGGATGAACACCGGGGAGCTGTTTTTT; CDR3aa: CASSEDWMNTGELFF
v_gene: TRBV20-1; d_gene: TRBD1; abundance: .; len: 13; j_gene: TRBJ2-7; CDR3nt: TGCAGTGCTCACCGGGGACAGGTGAGGGAGCAGTACTTC; CDR3aa: CSAHRGQVREQYF
v_gene: TRBV24-1; d_gene: .; abundance: few; len: 15; j_gene: TRBJ2-2; CDR3nt: TGTGCCACCAGTGATTTGGGGGCGAACACCGGGGAGCTGTTTTTT; CDR3aa: CATSDLGANTGELFF
v_gene: TRBV6-6; d_gene: TRBD1; abundance: few; len: 15; j_gene: TRBJ2-5; CDR3nt: TGTGCCAGCAGTTACAGGGGGACAGGGCTTGAGACCCAGTACTTC; CDR3aa: CASSYRGTGLETQYF
v_gene: TRBV6-2/TRBV6-3; d_gene: .; abundance: few; len: 13; j_gene: TRBJ1-5; CDR3nt: TGTGCCAGCAGTGGGGACGGGAATCAGCCCCAGCATTTT; CDR3aa: CASSGDGNQPQHF
v_gene: TRBV5-1; d_gene: .; abundance: few; len: 15; j_gene: TRBJ1-5; CDR3nt: TGCGCCAGCAGCTTGGGAACGGATAGCAATCAGCCCCAGCATTTT; CDR3aa: CASSLGTDSNQPQHF
v_gene: TRBV7-2; d_gene: .; abundance: .; len: 12; j_gene: TRBJ2-3; CDR3nt: TGTGCCAGCAGCTACAGGGCAGATACGCAGTATTTT; CDR3aa: CASSYRADTQYF
v_gene: TRBV4-1; d_gene: .; abundance: many; len: 17; j_gene: TRBJ2-5; CDR3nt: TGCGCCAGCAGCCCCAGATCTTCAGGCAGCGGAGGAGAGACCCAGTACTTC; CDR3aa: CASSPRSSGSGGETQYF
v_gene: TRBV7-2; d_gene: TRBD1; abundance: .; len: 15; j_gene: TRBJ1-1; CDR3nt: TGTGCCAGCACCCGACAGGGGACTTTGAACACTGAAGCTTTCTTT; CDR3aa: CASTRQGTLNTEAFF
v_gene: TRBV20-1; d_gene: .; abundance: many; len: 10; j_gene: TRBJ1-3; CDR3nt: TGCAGTGCTCGTGGAAACACCATATATTTT; CDR3aa: CSARGNTIYF
v_gene: TRBV4-3; d_gene: TRBD2; abundance: many; len: 15; j_gene: TRBJ2-1; CDR3nt: TGCGCCAGCAGCCAACCTAGCGGGGGGATCAATGAGCAGTTCTTC; CDR3aa: CASSQPSGGINEQFF
v_gene: TRBV7-2; d_gene: .; abundance: .; len: 14; j_gene: TRBJ1-1; CDR3nt: TGTGCCAGCAGCTGGGACGCCCGTACCACTGAAGCTTTCTTT; CDR3aa: CASSWDARTTEAFF
v_gene: TRBV6-2/TRBV6-3; d_gene: .; abundance: .; len: 16; j_gene: TRBJ2-3; CDR3nt: TGTGCCAGCAGTTACTCGGGCGGGGGCGCCTCAGATACGCAGTATTTT; CDR3aa: CASSYSGGGASDTQYF
v_gene: TRBV6-5; d_gene: TRBD2; abundance: .; len: 15; j_gene: TRBJ2-3; CDR3nt: TGTGCCAGCAGTAGCGGGGGGGCTTGGGCAGATACGCAGTATTTT; CDR3aa: CASSSGGAWADTQYF
v_gene: TRBV3-1; d_gene: .; abundance: few; len: 16; j_gene: TRBJ2-7; CDR3nt: TGTGCCAGCAGCCATGAGGGGGGGCTCGGATCCAGCGAGCAGTACTTC; CDR3aa: CASSHEGGLGSSEQYF
v_gene: TRBV5-1; d_gene: TRBD2; abundance: few; len: 14; j_gene: TRBJ2-7; CDR3nt: TGCGCCAGCAGGCCTCGGGGGGATCCAGGCGAGCAGTACTTC; CDR3aa: CASRPRGDPGEQYF
v_gene: TRBV12-3/TRBV12-4; d_gene: TRBD2; abundance: few; len: 16; j_gene: TRBJ2-1; CDR3nt: TGTGCCAGCGGGCCGGGACTAGCGGGGGGGAGGGGTGAGCAGTTCTTC; CDR3aa: CASGPGLAGGRGEQFF
v_gene: TRBV5-6; d_gene: TRBD1; abundance: .; len: 14; j_gene: TRBJ2-3; CDR3nt: TGTGCCAGCAGTCGACAGGGAAGCACAGATACGCAGTATTTT; CDR3aa: CASSRQGSTDTQYF
v_gene: TRBV12-3/TRBV12-4; d_gene: .; abundance: many; len: 13; j_gene: TRBJ2-7; CDR3nt: TGTGCCAGCAGCCCGACGGCGTCCTACGAGCAGTACTTC; CDR3aa: CASSPTASYEQYF
v_gene: TRBV12-3/TRBV12-4; d_gene: .; abundance: few; len: 12; j_gene: TRBJ2-7; CDR3nt: TGTGCCAGCAACCTGTGGGGGGAGCAGCAGTACTTC; CDR3aa: CASNLWGEQQYF
v_gene: TRBV12-3/TRBV12-4; d_gene: TRBD2; abundance: many; len: 14; j_gene: TRBJ2-7; CDR3nt: TGTGCCAGCAGTTTACGAGCGGGGAACCACGAGCAGTACTTC; CDR3aa: CASSLRAGNHEQYF